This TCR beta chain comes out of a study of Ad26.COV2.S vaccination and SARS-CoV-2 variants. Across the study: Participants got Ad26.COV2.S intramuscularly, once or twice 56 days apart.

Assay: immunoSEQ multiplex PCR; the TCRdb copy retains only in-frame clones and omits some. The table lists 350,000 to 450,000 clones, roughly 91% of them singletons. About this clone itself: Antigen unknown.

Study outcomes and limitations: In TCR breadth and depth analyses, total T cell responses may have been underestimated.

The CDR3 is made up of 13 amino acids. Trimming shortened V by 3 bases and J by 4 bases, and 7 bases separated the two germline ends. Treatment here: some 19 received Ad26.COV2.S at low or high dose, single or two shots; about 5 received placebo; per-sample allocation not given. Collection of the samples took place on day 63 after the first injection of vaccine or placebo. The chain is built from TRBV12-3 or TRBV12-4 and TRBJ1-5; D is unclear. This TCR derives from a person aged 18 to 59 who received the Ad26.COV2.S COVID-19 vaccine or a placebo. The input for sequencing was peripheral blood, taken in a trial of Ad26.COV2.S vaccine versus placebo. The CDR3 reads CASSFDQNQPQHF. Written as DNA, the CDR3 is TGTGCCAGCAGTTTCGACCAGAATCAGCCCCAGCATTTT.